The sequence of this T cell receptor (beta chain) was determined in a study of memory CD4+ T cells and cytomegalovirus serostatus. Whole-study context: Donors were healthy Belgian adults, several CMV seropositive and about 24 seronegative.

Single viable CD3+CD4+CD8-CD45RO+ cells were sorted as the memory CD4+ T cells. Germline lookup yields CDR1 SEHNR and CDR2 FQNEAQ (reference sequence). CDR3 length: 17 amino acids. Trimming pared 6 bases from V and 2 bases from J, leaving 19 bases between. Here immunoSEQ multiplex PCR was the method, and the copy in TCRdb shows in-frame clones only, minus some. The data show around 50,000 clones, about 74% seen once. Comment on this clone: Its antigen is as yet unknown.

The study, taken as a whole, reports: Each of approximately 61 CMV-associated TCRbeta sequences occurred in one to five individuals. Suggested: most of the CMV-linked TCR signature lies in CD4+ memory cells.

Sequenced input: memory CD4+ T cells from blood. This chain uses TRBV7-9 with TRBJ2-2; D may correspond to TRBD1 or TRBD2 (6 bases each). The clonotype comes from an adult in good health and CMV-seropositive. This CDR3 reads CASSQIRGDFNTGELFF. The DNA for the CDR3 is TGTGCCAGCAGTCAAATAAGGGGGGATTTTAACACCGGGGAGCTGTTTTTT.